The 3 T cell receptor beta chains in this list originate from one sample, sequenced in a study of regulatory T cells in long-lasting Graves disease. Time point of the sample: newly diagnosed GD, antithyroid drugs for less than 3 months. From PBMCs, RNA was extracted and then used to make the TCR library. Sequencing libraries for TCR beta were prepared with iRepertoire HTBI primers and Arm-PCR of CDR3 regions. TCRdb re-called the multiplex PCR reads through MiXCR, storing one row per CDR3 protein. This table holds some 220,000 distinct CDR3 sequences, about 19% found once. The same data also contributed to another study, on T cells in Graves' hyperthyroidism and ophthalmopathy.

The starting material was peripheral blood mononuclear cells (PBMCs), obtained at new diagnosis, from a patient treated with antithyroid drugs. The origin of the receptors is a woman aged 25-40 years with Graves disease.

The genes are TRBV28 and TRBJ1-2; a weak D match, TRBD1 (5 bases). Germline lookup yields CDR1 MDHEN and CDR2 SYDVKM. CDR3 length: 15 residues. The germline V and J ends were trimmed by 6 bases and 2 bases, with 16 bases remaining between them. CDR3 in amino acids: CASSPPTVYNYGYTF. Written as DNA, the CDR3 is TGTGCCAGCAGCCCGCCGACAGTATACAACTATGGCTACACCTTC.

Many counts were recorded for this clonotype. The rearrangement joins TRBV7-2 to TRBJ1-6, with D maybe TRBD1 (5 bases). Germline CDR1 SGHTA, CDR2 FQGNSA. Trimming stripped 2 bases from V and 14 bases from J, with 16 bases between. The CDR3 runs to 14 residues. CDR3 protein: CASSLQGSEEALHF. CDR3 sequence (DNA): TGTGCCAGCAGCTTACAGGGATCAGAAGAAGCCCTCCACTTT. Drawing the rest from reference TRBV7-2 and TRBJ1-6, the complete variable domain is GAGVSQSPSNKVTEKGKDVELRCDPISGHTALYWYRQSLGQGLEFLIYFQGNSAPDKSGLPSDRFSAERTGGSVSTLTIQRTQQEDSAVYLCASSLQGSEEALHFGNGTRLTVT.

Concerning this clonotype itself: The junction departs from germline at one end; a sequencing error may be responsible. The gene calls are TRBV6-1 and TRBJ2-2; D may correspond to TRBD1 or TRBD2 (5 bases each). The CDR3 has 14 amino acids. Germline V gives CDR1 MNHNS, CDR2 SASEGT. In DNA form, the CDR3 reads TGTGCCAGCAGTCTGGGGCCCTACACCGGGGAGCCGTTTTTT. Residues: CASSLGPYTGEPFF.